This is a list of T cell receptor beta chains from one sample in a study of graft-versus-host responses after intestinal transplantation. This table comes from immunoSEQ multiplex PCR, and its TCRdb copy is limited to in-frame clones, with some not included. The sample has 16,000 or so clones, around 83% seen once; the top ten hold 3.8%. Material: ileum tissue, obtained about 600 days after intestinal transplantation. These receptors were taken from a human patient who received an intestinal transplant, so some T cells may come from the graft donor. Each CDR3 is given with its conserved first and last residue.

TRBV5-1	14	TRBJ2-4	CASSLEGQGNIQYF
TRBV9	15	TRBJ1-5	CASSVEGGGNQPQHF
TRBV4-1	12	TRBJ2-1	CASSQDKSEQFF
TRBV2	13	TRBJ1-2	CASRAGQGDGYTF
TRBV7-6	13	TRBJ2-1	CASRQSSYNEQFF
TRBV12-2	18	TRBJ1-4	CASRLAGQKRPPNEKLFF
TRBV5-5	14	TRBJ1-5	CASSFGTGNQPQHF
TRBV6-4	15	TRBJ2-2	CASSAQGANTGELFF
TRBV30	18	TRBJ1-5	CAWSHPPGRGHSNQPQHF
TRBV12-5	14	TRBJ1-5	CASGLEQGNQPQHF
TRBV2	13	TRBJ1-4	CASSGQGGEKLFF
TRBV11-3	15	TRBJ2-1	CASSLVQRGNNEQFF
TRBV5-6	13	TRBJ1-2	CASSLRQGDGYTF
TRBV6-4	15	TRBJ2-1	CASSALSGGYNEQFF
TRBV7-8	16	TRBJ1-5	CASSLALAAGNQPQHF
TRBV4-1	15	TRBJ1-5	CASSEVGLGGQPQHF
TRBV10-1	15	TRBJ2-7	CASSEGQDPSYEQYF
TRBV5-1	14	TRBJ1-5	CASSFTGAEQPQHF
TRBV7-2	13	TRBJ1-2	CASSFTGTRGYTF
TRBV11-3	15	TRBJ2-7	CASSLEVGAIYEQYF
TRBV4-1	12	TRBJ2-3	CASSPAQDTQYF
TRBV5-1	16	TRBJ1-3	CASSYGGQVPGNTIYF
TRBV2	14	TRBJ2-5	CASTGFGTQETQYF
TRBV6-6	14	.	CASSYGQGAYEQYF
TRBV18	13	TRBJ2-5	CASSTDRDRQQYF
TRBV27	14	TRBJ1-5	CASSFGTADQPQHF
TRBV7-3	15	TRBJ2-2	CASSQGVGNTGELFF
TRBV7-2	12	TRBJ2-1	CASSFPSNEQFF
TRBV7-3	14	TRBJ2-1	CASSSPKGAREQFF
TRBV18	16	TRBJ2-2	CASSLSGQANTGELFF